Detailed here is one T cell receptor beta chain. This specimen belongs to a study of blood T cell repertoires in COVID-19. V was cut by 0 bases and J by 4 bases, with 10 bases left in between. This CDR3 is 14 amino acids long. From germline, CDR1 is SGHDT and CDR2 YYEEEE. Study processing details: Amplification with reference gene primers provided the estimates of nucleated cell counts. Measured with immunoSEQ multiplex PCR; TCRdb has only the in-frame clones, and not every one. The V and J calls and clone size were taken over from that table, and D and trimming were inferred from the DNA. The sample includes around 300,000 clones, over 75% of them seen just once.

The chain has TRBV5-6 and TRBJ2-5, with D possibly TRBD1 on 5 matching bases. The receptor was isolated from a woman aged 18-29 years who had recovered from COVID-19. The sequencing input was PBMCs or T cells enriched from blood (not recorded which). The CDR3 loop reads CASSLVRAGETQYF. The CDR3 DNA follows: TGTGCCAGCAGCTTGGTCAGGGCCGGAGAGACCCAGTACTTC. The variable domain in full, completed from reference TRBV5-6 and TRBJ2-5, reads DAGVTQSPTHLIKTRGQQVTLRCSPKSGHDTVSWYQQALGQGPQFIFQYYEEEERQRGNFPDRFSGHQFPNYSSELNVNALLLGDSALYLCASSLVRAGETQYFGPGTRLLVL.